A single T cell receptor (beta chain) is shown here with its context. The study ran its PCR with 60 Vbeta and 13 Jbeta primers. Clones were read by immunoSEQ multiplex PCR, and TCRdb kept only the in-frame ones, dropping some. Among about 140,000 clones listed, approximately 82% were seen once. V dropped 4 bases and J dropped 0 bases, with 13 bases sitting between them. In germline, CDR1 is MDHEN, CDR2 SYDVKM. CDR3 length: 15 amino acids. These data come from a study of cytomegalovirus exposure and HLA in healthy donors. The sequence was obtained from a man aged 35 to 55 in good health and CMV-seronegative. Sequences were obtained from PBMCs. This chain connects TRBV28 to TRBJ2-7, with D possibly TRBD2 on 6 matching bases. The CDR3 nucleotides are TGTGCCAGCAGTTCCGCGGGGCGCGTCTCCTACGAGCAGTACTTC. Translation gives CASSSAGRVSYEQYF.